At least ten counts were recorded for the clone carrying this TCR beta chain. The library targeted TCRbeta and was prepared with unique molecular identifiers. TCRdb reprocessed the PCR reads via MiXCR and lists one record per CDR3 protein. The table has 600,000 to 800,000 distinct CDR3 sequences, about an eighth seen once; the top ten hold around 0.76%. The data were obtained in a study of T-cell reconstitution after alpha-beta-depleted transplantation in children. Germline lookup yields CDR1 MDHEN and CDR2 SYDVKM. The CDR3 length is 14 residues. With 7 bases clipped from V and 5 bases from J, the junction kept 8 bases outside the gene matches.

The source was PBMCs, collected before TCRalphabeta/CD19-depleted stem cell transplant. The genes are TRBV28 and TRBJ1-2; 9 bases map to TRBD1. This TCR was recovered from a girl aged 2 to 9 with congenital amegakaryocytic thrombocytopenia, due to receive a stem cell transplant. The CDR3 nucleotides read TGTGCCAGCACCTCGGGACAGGGTTTTTATGGCTACACCTTC. Its protein product is CASTSGQGFYGYTF.